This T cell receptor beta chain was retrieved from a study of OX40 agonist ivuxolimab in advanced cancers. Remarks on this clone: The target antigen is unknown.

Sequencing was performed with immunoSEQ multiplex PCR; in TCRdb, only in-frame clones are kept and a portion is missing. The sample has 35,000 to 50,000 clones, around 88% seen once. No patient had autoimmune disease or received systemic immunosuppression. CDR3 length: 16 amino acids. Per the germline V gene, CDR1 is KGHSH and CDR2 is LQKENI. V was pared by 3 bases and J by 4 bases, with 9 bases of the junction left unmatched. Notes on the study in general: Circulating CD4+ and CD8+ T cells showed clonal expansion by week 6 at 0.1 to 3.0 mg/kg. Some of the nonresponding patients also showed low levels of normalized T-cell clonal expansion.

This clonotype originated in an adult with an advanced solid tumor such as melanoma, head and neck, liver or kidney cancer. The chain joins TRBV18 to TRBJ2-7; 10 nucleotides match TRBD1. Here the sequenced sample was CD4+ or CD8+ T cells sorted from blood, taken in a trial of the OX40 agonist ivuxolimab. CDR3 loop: CASSPVPGQGRYEQYF. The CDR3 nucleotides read TGTGCCAGCTCACCTGTGCCGGGACAGGGGAGATACGAGCAGTACTTC.